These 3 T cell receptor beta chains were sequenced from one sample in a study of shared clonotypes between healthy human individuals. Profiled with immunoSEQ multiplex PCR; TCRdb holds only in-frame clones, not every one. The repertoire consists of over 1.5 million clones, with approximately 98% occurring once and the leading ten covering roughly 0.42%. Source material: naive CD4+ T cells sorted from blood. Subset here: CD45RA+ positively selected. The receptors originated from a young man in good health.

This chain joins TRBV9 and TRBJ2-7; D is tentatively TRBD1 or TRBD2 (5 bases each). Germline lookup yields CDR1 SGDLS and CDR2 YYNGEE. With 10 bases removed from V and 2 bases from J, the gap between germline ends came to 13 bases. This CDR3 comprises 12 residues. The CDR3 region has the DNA TGTGCCCTCGGGGCAGTGCCCTACGAGCAGTACTTC. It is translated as CALGAVPYEQYF.

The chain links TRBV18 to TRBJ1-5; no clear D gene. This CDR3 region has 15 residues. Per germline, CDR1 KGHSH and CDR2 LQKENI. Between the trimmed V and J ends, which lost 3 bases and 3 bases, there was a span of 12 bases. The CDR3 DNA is TGTGCCAGCTCACCGGGAAGGGCCCACAATCAGCCCCAGCATTTT. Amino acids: CASSPGRAHNQPQHF.

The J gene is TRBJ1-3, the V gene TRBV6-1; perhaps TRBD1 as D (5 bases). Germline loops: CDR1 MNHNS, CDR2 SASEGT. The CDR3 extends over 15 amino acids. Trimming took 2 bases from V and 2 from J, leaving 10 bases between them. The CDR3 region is CASSEPGGPGNTIYF. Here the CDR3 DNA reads TGTGCCAGCAGTGAACCGGGGGGTCCTGGAAACACCATATATTTT.